These T cell receptor beta chains were read from a single sample in a study of shared clonotypes between healthy human individuals. The repertoire was sequenced with immunoSEQ multiplex PCR; TCRdb's copy has only in-frame clones and lacks some. In the table there are over 2 million clones, roughly 92% of which are singletons. The sample comprised naive CD4+ T cells from PBMCs. The receptors shown here come from a man aged 18 to 29 in good health. Some clones in this sample may be carry-over from other donors' samples. Both conserved end residues are part of each CDR3. A D gene is named only where the DNA matches it firmly.

TRBV7-9 TRBD1 15 CASSRGQGIAYEQYF
TRBV7-9 NA 14 CASSNDGANYGYTF
TRBV12-5 NA 11 CASGQTDTQYF
TRBV27 NA 16 CASSTHPGRGSYEQYF
TRBV6-5 NA 13 CASSRSGSDTQYF
TRBV13 NA 14 CASSLVGRQETQYF
TRBV28 NA 11 CASSPDREQYF
TRBV5-1 TRBD2 16 CASRRSAGRGDNEQFF
TRBV4-2 TRBD2 18 CASSRNLAGGVSYNEQFF
TRBV25-1 NA 14 CASRLGQGYNEQFF
TRBV6-5 NA 14 CASSEGGAGNTIYF
TRBV4-1 TRBD1 17 CASSQGPGQQRRQPQHF
TRBV5-1 NA 14 CASSLVAPQETQYF
TRBV28 TRBD2 17 CASSLGEGLAGLNEQFF
TRBV27 NA 15 CASSLKGPSYNEQFF
TRBV27 NA 14 CASSNLQGKGEAFF
TRBV29-1 NA 12 CSVEGGTDTQYF
TRBV5-1 NA 15 CASSLEPIETYEQFF
TRBV28 TRBD2 13 CASSGEGQETQYF
TRBV27 TRBD2 14 CASRGLAGLYEQYF
TRBV5-1 NA 15 CASSLVGAVQETQYF
TRBV5-6 NA 12 CASRRASSGYTF
TRBV7-2 TRBD1 15 CASSVRTGVYEKLFF
TRBV19 NA 13 CASSGGPGNTIYF
TRBV5-1 NA 14 CASSNPGAVYEQYF
TRBV6-1 NA 11 CASSYRSTIYF
TRBV5-1 NA 14 CASSLSPQGPTIYF
TRBV5-5 TRBD1 16 CASSSGQVPSLGGYTF
TRBV6-1 TRBD2 15 CASSEMSGRAAEQFF
TRBV27 NA 17 CASSLNLLVATNEKLFF
TRBV7-3 NA 15 CASSLSGRGNEKLFF
TRBV18 TRBD1 15 CASSKTGDLYNEQFF
TRBV28 NA 12 CASSSDSYEQYF
TRBV2 TRBD2 12 CASYASGSEQYF
TRBV5-1 NA 15 CASSLAGPRDTEAFF
TRBV5-1 NA 16 CASSLIPAGAQETQYF
TRBV27 NA 14 CASSLDSYSYEQYF
TRBV7-2 TRBD1 15 CASSLQQGASDTQYF
TRBV5-1 TRBD1 13 CASSWTGGYEQYF
TRBV9 NA 18 CASSVAPTGSARSYGYTF
TRBV7-8 TRBD1 13 CASSDSRDSARHF
TRBV5-1 TRBD2 16 CASSPPLAGAVGELFF
TRBV6-6 NA 14 CASSSADGDYGYTF
TRBV6-6 NA 12 CASSSQGQPQHF
TRBV23-1 NA 13 CASSDISRYGYTF
TRBV5-5 TRBD1 14 CASSPGQGKNEQYF
TRBV6-6 TRBD1 15 CASSATGIPLYEQYF
TRBV5-1 NA 15 CASSSEWGSGNTIYF
TRBV7-3 TRBD2 16 CASSPTGSSGTYEQFF
TRBV25-1 TRBD2 16 CASSEMGRAGENEQFF
TRBV10-1 NA 13 CASRSGSNTEAFF
TRBV2 TRBD1 16 CASVKPGQGGGETQYF
TRBV19 NA 14 CASSTSEGRKTQYF
TRBV2 NA 12 CASSYQHNEQFF
TRBV9 NA 15 CASSVEPAWDETQYF
TRBV5-1 TRBD1 12 CASSLGGTEAYF
TRBV25-1 NA 13 CASSGSGGTEAFF
TRBV19 TRBD2 20 CASSIAGLAGGPLSYNEQFF
TRBV4-3 NA 17 CASSQDPQGANTGELFF
TRBV4-2 TRBD2 15 CASSQAGTTSSEQYF